The T cell receptor (beta chain) described here comes from a study of graft-versus-host responses after intestinal transplantation. Study-level information: The recipients all started with anti-thymocyte globulin induction and then took tacrolimus and steroids for around three years. Broader study findings: Levels of circulating GvH clones at their peak were associated with early post-transplant HvG declines. Within the allografts of patients who had graft-donor T cell macrochimerism, graft-versus-host to host-versus-graft clonal ratios were high.

Only a few counts were recorded for this clone. Antigen unknown. Generated by immunoSEQ multiplex PCR, the TCRdb table keeps only in-frame clones and is missing some. The sample has about 19,000 clones; around nine tenths are singletons. The sample was bone marrow, taken roughly 130 days after transplant. The receptor was isolated from a human patient who received an intestinal transplant, so some T cells may come from the graft donor.

DNA of the CDR3: TGTGCCAGTACCTCCCGCGGACTAGCGGACAATGAGCAGTTCTTC. Amino acid sequence: CASTSRGLADNEQFF. The chain employs TRBV19 and TRBJ2-1, with 10 bases that match TRBD2. The V and J ends lost 7 bases and 5 bases, in that order; junction bases with no gene match: 8. Germline CDR1 reads LNHDA; CDR2 reads SQIVND (reference sequence). The CDR3 runs to 15 residues.